This TCR beta chain was identified during a study of blood T cell repertoires in COVID-19. The method was immunoSEQ multiplex PCR; TCRdb's version includes in-frame clones alone and lacks a portion of them. The repertoire holds some 700,000 clones, with about 87% as singletons. The V end lost 1 base, the J end lost 7 bases, and 11 bases lay between the germline ends. In germline, CDR1 is SGDLS, CDR2 YYNGEE. The CDR3 is made up of 13 amino acids. The clonotype comes from a woman under 30 with acute or convalescent COVID-19. The sequencing sample was made of peripheral blood. The V gene is TRBV9, the J gene TRBJ1-2, with a tentative D call TRBD1 (5 bases). The CDR3 loop is CASSVSGGGGYTF. The CDR3 coding sequence is TGTGCCAGCAGCGTAAGTGGGGGAGGTGGCTACACCTTC. The full variable domain, in which reference TRBV9 and TRBJ1-2 provide the parts outside the CDR3, is DSGVTQTPKHLITATGQRVTLRCSPRSGDLSVYWYQQSLDQGLQFLIQYYNGEERAKGNILERFSAQQFPDLHSELNLSSLELGDSALYFCASSVSGGGGYTFGSGTRLTVV.